One and the same sample provided the 24 T cell receptor beta chains below, sequenced in a study of tumor and adjacent non-tumor tissue in lung cancer listed by TCRdb under 2018. Receptor libraries were prepared by multiplex PCR. Sequencing was carried out with an Illumina HiSeq 2500. Following protocols modified from ARM-PCR, the researchers constructed TCRbeta libraries through three rounds of nested PCR with primers (Table S4). The raw public data were reprocessed by TCRdb itself: fastp quality trimming at Q25, MiXCR clonotype calling, in-frame beta chains only. Rows with one shared CDR3 protein collapse into an entry with the most common genes and DNA. For this sample the table gives over 110,000 distinct CDR3 sequences, of which about 71% were detected only once. Of the sample, around a sixth is held by the ten largest clones. RNA was extracted from bulk unsorted tissue and checked for quality with a NanoDrop ND-1000 and an Agilent 2100.

Sequencing was performed on lung tumor tissue. These receptor sequences come from a man aged 60 to 69 with small cell lung cancer.

This clonotype has a handful of counts. This chain links TRBV20-1 with TRBJ1-6, with 9 nucleotides matching TRBD1. CDR1 and CDR2 from the germline V gene are DFQATT and SNEGSKA (reference sequence). This CDR3 is 13 amino acids long. V gave up 4 bases and J gave up 10 bases; unmatched junction bases: 5. In DNA form, the CDR3 reads TGCAGTGCTACGGGACAGGGAAACTCACCCCTCCACTTT. Amino acid sequence: CSATGQGNSPLHF.

This clonotype was seen ten or more times. This chain connects TRBV6-2 or TRBV6-3 to TRBJ1-4, with a weak D call TRBD1 (5 bases). CDR1 is MNHEY, CDR2 SVGEGT, per germline. V lost 8 bases and J 5 bases, leaving 12 bases between the germline ends. The CDR3 sequence is 13 residues long. This chain's CDR3 is CASERGPNEKLFF. The CDR3 nucleotides read TGTGCCAGCGAAAGGGGCCCAAATGAAAAACTGTTTTTT.

On this clonotype itself: A read error may account for a junction end that differs from germline. This chain uses TRBV11-2 with TRBJ2-1; 8 positions agree with TRBD2. Germline lookup yields CDR1 SGHAT and CDR2 FQNNGV. The CDR3 has 14 residues. The CDR3 is CASSLESGGREQFF. The CDR3 nucleotides read TGTGCCAGTAGCTTAGAATCGGGGGGGCGGGAGCAGTTCTTC.

This clonotype showed up just a few times. The chain recombines TRBV4-1 with TRBJ1-1, with D perhaps matching TRBD1 (6 bases). CDR3 size: 13 residues. V shed 5 bases and J shed 1 base, with 8 bases lying between them. Germline V lookup: CDR1 MGHRA, CDR2 YSYEKL. Here the CDR3 reads CASSTQGNTEAFF. The CDR3 DNA is TGCGCCAGCAGCACACAGGGGAACACTGAAGCTTTCTTT.

As concerns this clonotype: One junction end does not reproduce the germline sequence, and a read error may be involved. The CDR3 protein is CVSGPSPSNEKLFF. The DNA for the CDR3 is TGTGTTAGTGGTCCAAGTCCGTCTAATGAAAAACTGTTTTTT. The chain has TRBV12-5 and TRBJ1-4; no clear D gene. CDR3 length: 14 amino acids. In germline, CDR1 is LGHNT, CDR2 FRNRAP.

As to this clonotype: At one end the junction does not follow the germline gene, possibly because of a read error. The V gene is TRBV6-5, the J gene TRBJ2-6; TRBD1 might be the D (5 bases). Germline V gives CDR1 MNHEY, CDR2 SVGAGI. CDR3 length: 15 residues. CDR3 loop: CVSRALGSGANVLTF. The CDR3, as DNA: TGTGTCAGCAGGGCGCTGGGCTCTGGGGCCAACGTCCTGACTTTC.

The chain has TRBV5-5 and TRBJ1-5, with D tentatively TRBD1 (5 bases). Trimming shortened V by 4 bases and J by 7 bases, and 15 bases separated the two germline ends. CDR3 length: 14 residues. Germline CDR1 and CDR2: SGHKS and YYEKEE (reference sequence). The CDR3 DNA reads TGTGCCAGCAGCCGATTAGGGGACGTGCAGCCCCAGCATTTT. Amino acid sequence: CASSRLGDVQPQHF.

This clonotype appeared a single time. One end of the junction does not line up with germline, which may come from a read error. The CDR3 DNA sequence: TGCAGTGTTAGAGGGACAGGGGAGAAGGTTGTATCCTACAATGAGCAGTTCTTC. This gives the protein CSVRGTGEKVVSYNEQFF. The genes are TRBV20-1 and TRBJ2-1; 10 bases are a match to TRBD1. CDR1 DFQATT and CDR2 SNEGSKA come from the germline V gene (reference sequence). The CDR3 consists of 18 residues.

Comment on this clonotype: Since the CDR3 does not end with the conserved phenylalanine or tryptophan, this likely comes from a read error. This chain uses TRBV4-2 with TRBJ2-7; 7 nucleotides line up with TRBD1. Trimming removed 6 bases from V and 2 bases from J; junction bases left unmatched: 10. Germline-derived CDR1 and CDR2 are LGHNA and YNFKEQ. The CDR3 contains 15 residues. CDR3 loop: CASRPGTVDAYEQYI. The DNA for the CDR3 is TGTGCCAGCAGACCAGGGACAGTGGACGCCTACGAGCAGTACATC.

This clonotype was observed a handful of times. One base away lies a much larger clone, so this may be a sequencing read error. The J gene is TRBJ1-5, the V gene TRBV5-1; D is unclear. Germline values: CDR1 SGHRS, CDR2 YFSETQ. The CDR3 has 15 residues. CDR3 amino acids: CAGSLGGDSNQPQHF. CDR3 DNA: TGCGCCGGCAGCTTGGGCGGGGATAGCAATCAGCCCCAGCATTTT.

Many counts were recorded for this clonotype. The DNA of the CDR3 is TGCAGTGGTGGGGGCGAGTGGGGAGCTTTCTTT. Amino acid sequence: CSGGGEWGAFF. V and J are TRBV20-1 and TRBJ1-1; D might be TRBD1 (6 bases). The CDR3 has 11 residues. The germline gives CDR1 DFQATT, CDR2 SNEGSKA (reference sequence). V was pared by 7 bases and J by 10 bases, with 16 bases between.

On this clonotype itself: The CDR3 ends on some other residue instead of the conserved phenylalanine or tryptophan, so this is likely a read error. This chain links TRBV12-3 or TRBV12-4 with TRBJ2-1; 16 bases line up with TRBD2. The CDR3 totals 16 residues. J was trimmed by 4 bases and V by 6 bases; bases with no gene match: 3. The CDR3 reads CASRMGLAGGYNEQFS. CDR3 bases: TGTGCCAGCAGAATGGGACTAGCGGGAGGGTACAATGAGCAGTTCTCC.

This clonotype was counted only a few times. This rearrangement joins TRBV20-1 to TRBJ2-4, with TRBD2 matching over 11 bases. The CDR3 runs 15 residues. Germline V gene data show CDR1 as DFQATT and CDR2 as SNEGSKA (reference sequence). V lost 5 bases and J lost 1; bases outside the gene matches: 4. The CDR3 DNA sequence: TGCAGTGCTCCCCCTAGCGGGAGGGCCAAAAACATTCAGTACTTC. Protein: CSAPPSGRAKNIQYF.

The CDR3 reads CASSSREKLFF. The DNA of the CDR3 is TGTGCCAGCAGTTCCCGGGAAAAACTGTTTTTT. V usage is TRBV28 and J usage is TRBJ1-4; unclear D gene. V was pared by 4 bases and J by 8 bases, with 5 bases between. Germline V lookup: CDR1 MDHEN, CDR2 SYDVKM. CDR3 length equals 11 residues.

This clonotype was seen many times. The rearrangement uses TRBV6-6 and TRBJ1-6; unclear D gene. The V gene lost 2 bases and the J gene lost 0 bases, with 8 bases spanning the gap. CDR3 length: 16 residues. Germline V gene sequence: CDR1 MNHNY, CDR2 SVGAGI (reference sequence). The DNA for the CDR3 is TGTGCCAGCAGTTACATTGCGAGCTCCTATAATTCACCCCTCCACTTT. It encodes CASSYIASSYNSPLHF.

For this clonotype: A clone one base away is much larger, so this may be a read error. The chain recombines TRBV29-1 with TRBJ2-5; the D gene is possibly TRBD1 (6 bases). This CDR3 comprises 14 residues. The germline V and J ends were trimmed by 5 bases and 13 bases, with 26 bases remaining between them. CDR1 and CDR2 from the germline V gene are SQVTM and ANQGSEA. The CDR3 bases are TGCAGCGTTTCGATAACATACAGGGAAGGAGCCCTGTACTTC. Its translation: CSVSITYREGALYF.

In this sample, this clonotype turned up many times. The V and J genes are TRBV11-2 and TRBJ2-2; perhaps TRBD2 as D (5 bases). CDR3 length: 16 residues. Trimming shortened V by 5 bases and J by 1 base, and 14 bases separated the two germline ends. Per the germline V gene, CDR1 is SGHAT and CDR2 is FQNNGV. The CDR3 DNA follows: TGTGCCAGCAGCCCAGGACTCACCTGGAACACCGGGGAGCTGTTTTTT. Residues: CASSPGLTWNTGELFF.

As concerns this clonotype: Possible read error: a much larger clone is one base away. The rearrangement uses TRBV12-3 or TRBV12-4 and TRBJ2-3; D remains ambiguous. The better agreement between TRBJ1-5 and the DNA end casts doubt on the J call. The CDR3 runs to 12 residues. CDR3 DNA: TGTGCCAGCAACGATATCGTGGATACGCAGCATTTT. Amino acids: CASNDIVDTQHF.

The chain has TRBV6-2 or TRBV6-3 and TRBJ2-1; 9 bases map to TRBD1. This CDR3 spans 12 amino acids. The germline gives CDR1 MNHEY, CDR2 SVGEGT. V lost 4 bases and J lost 10; bases outside the gene matches: 2. The CDR3 DNA sequence: TGTGCCAGCAGTTGGGGACAGGGCGAGCAGTTCTTC. This gives the protein CASSWGQGEQFF.

This clonotype has only a few counts. J is TRBJ2-2 and V is TRBV6-5; 8 bases map to TRBD2. The CDR3 spans 18 residues. Trimming at V came to 5 bases and at J to 4 bases, leaving 15 bases not matched to a gene. The germline V gene encodes CDR1 MNHEY and CDR2 SVGAGI. Written as DNA, the CDR3 is TGTGCCAGCAGTAAAAATCCGGGACTAGTCAGAACCACCGGGGAGCTGTTTTTT. Amino acids: CASSKNPGLVRTTGELFF.

This clonotype was seen a few times. Possible read error: a much larger clone is one base away. The chain couples TRBV29-1 to TRBJ2-3, with TRBD1 matching over 10 bases. CDR1 and CDR2 from the germline V gene are SQVTM and ANQGSEA. There are 14 residues in the CDR3. The CDR3 bases are TGCAACGTTGACGGACAGGGGGTTAAAGATACGCAGTATTTT. The encoded protein is CNVDGQGVKDTQYF.

On this clonotype itself: At one boundary the junction diverges from the germline segment, which might be a read error. The chain is built from TRBV11-3 and TRBJ2-1; 8 bases align to TRBD2. The CDR3 runs 17 residues. From germline, CDR1 is SGHNT and CDR2 YENEEA. CDR3 sequence: CDSSSGLVGGPFNEQFF. DNA of the CDR3: TGTGACAGCAGCTCGGGACTAGTGGGAGGGCCCTTCAATGAGCAGTTCTTC.

This chain connects TRBV5-4 to TRBJ2-3, with D possibly matching TRBD2 (5 bases). Germline V gene lookup returns CDR1 SGHNT and CDR2 YYREEE (reference sequence). CDR3 length: 14 residues. Trimming pared 0 bases from V and 4 bases from J, leaving 9 bases between. The CDR3 coding sequence is TGTGCCAGCAGCTTGGCCCCGGAGGCAGATACGCAGTATTTT. Protein sequence: CASSLAPEADTQYF.

This clonotype was seen ten or more times. This sequence joins TRBV20-1 and TRBJ1-5; perhaps TRBD1 as D (6 bases). The CDR3 has 13 residues. Germline loops: CDR1 DFQATT, CDR2 SNEGSKA (reference sequence). V lost 5 bases, J lost 1 base, and 9 bases lay in between. The CDR3 DNA reads TGCAGTGCTGAAGGGGGGAGCAATCAGCCCCAGCATTTT. Translating it yields CSAEGGSNQPQHF.